These T cell receptor beta chains were read from a single sample in a study of blood T cell repertoires in COVID-19. Profiled with immunoSEQ multiplex PCR; TCRdb holds only in-frame clones, not every one. The sample has over 120,000 clones, roughly 80% seen once. Source material: peripheral blood. These receptor sequences come from a man in his 70s who had recovered from COVID-19. Each CDR3 is given without its conserved first and last residue. Size tells how often a clone was seen (once, few, many) or the class of an expanded clone, and some rows leave it out.

V: TRBV6-5
length: 14
J: TRBJ2-7
size: NA
CDR3: ASSYSTSGSSYEQY

V: TRBV4-2
length: 13
J: TRBJ2-7
size: NA
CDR3: ASSPTRDYTYEQY

V: TRBV6-1
length: 13
J: TRBJ2-1
size: NA
CDR3: ASSPTGLAGSEQF

V: TRBV30
length: 13
J: TRBJ2-2
size: NA
CDR3: AWSGGRVRTGELF

V: TRBV27
length: 13
J: TRBJ2-2
size: NA
CDR3: ASRNWGSLSGELF

V: TRBV2
length: 10
J: TRBJ1-1
size: NA
CDR3: ASSDIETEAF

V: TRBV30
length: 12
J: TRBJ1-2
size: NA
CDR3: AAWGRVEAYGYT

V: TRBV11-2
length: 13
J: TRBJ2-7
size: NA
CDR3: ASSPDLWTSYEQY

V: TRBV7-6
length: 14
J: TRBJ2-3
size: NA
CDR3: ASSLTSGRATDTQY

V: TRBV6-5
length: 13
J: TRBJ2-2
size: NA
CDR3: ASNSWSGYTGELF

V: TRBV4-1
length: 14
J: TRBJ2-2
size: NA
CDR3: ASSQAAPANTGELF

V: TRBV11-3
length: 13
J: TRBJ2-7
size: NA
CDR3: ASSSWGRASYEQY

V: TRBV11-2
length: 13
J: TRBJ1-6
size: NA
CDR3: ASSLGPGRISPLH

V: TRBV15
length: 15
J: TRBJ2-5
size: once
CDR3: ATSREGDRATPETQY

V: TRBV19
length: 12
J: TRBJ1-3
size: NA
CDR3: ASSTTAAGNTIY

V: TRBV2
length: 12
J: TRBJ2-1
size: NA
CDR3: ASGTSGRAHEQF

V: TRBV7-9
length: 14
J: TRBJ2-5
size: NA
CDR3: ASSLGGLAGKETQY

V: TRBV7-8
length: 10
J: TRBJ2-2
size: NA
CDR3: ALQGNTGELF

V: TRBV6-5
length: 11
J: TRBJ2-7
size: NA
CDR3: ASRRTGGYEQY

V: TRBV6-1
length: 14
J: TRBJ2-1
size: NA
CDR3: ASSAGAGVGYNEQF

V: TRBV6-6
length: 11
J: TRBJ1-2
size: NA
CDR3: ASSLSHGDRST

V: TRBV30
length: 9
J: TRBJ1-1
size: NA
CDR3: AWSITGEAF

V: TRBV10-3
length: 12
J: TRBJ1-4
size: NA
CDR3: AISSGQGLEKLF

V: TRBV19
length: 14
J: TRBJ2-1
size: NA
CDR3: ASRPRGVGEHNEQF

V: TRBV4-1
length: 15
J: TRBJ2-7
size: NA
CDR3: ASSPTPGVESSYEQY

V: TRBV5-8
length: 14
J: TRBJ2-2
size: NA
CDR3: ASSLERARGTGELF

V: TRBV4-1
length: 13
J: TRBJ2-3
size: NA
CDR3: ASSQDKGGTDTQY

V: TRBV12-3/TRBV12-4
length: 11
J: TRBJ2-7
size: NA
CDR3: ASTRTGQMEQY

V: TRBV19
length: 11
J: TRBJ1-3
size: few
CDR3: ASSPNSGNTIY

V: TRBV7-9
length: 12
J: TRBJ2-5
size: NA
CDR3: ASSLALDQETQY

V: TRBV4-3
length: 14
J: TRBJ2-1
size: NA
CDR3: ASSQTLAGGPDEQF

V: TRBV29-1
length: 12
J: TRBJ2-7
size: few
CDR3: SASLAGGTYEQY

V: TRBV5-1
length: 13
J: TRBJ2-1
size: NA
CDR3: ASSSDSGATGEQF

V: TRBV18
length: 15
J: TRBJ2-1
size: NA
CDR3: ASSPRSRRDAWNEQF

V: TRBV10-3
length: 11
J: TRBJ1-1
size: NA
CDR3: AITPTMNTEAF

V: TRBV27
length: 16
J: TRBJ2-7
size: NA
CDR3: ASSSAGLAGVLNYEQY

V: TRBV7-2
length: 14
J: TRBJ2-5
size: NA
CDR3: ASSLGTSGRAKTQY

V: TRBV6-6
length: 15
J: TRBJ1-6
size: NA
CDR3: ASSPLTGVSYNSPLH

V: TRBV5-1
length: 14
J: TRBJ1-1
size: NA
CDR3: ASSPIRGGEVSEAF

V: TRBV12-1
length: 18
J: TRBJ2-3
size: NA
CDR3: ASSPLFIRTSGRSTDTQY

V: TRBV3-1/TRBV3-2
length: 12
J: TRBJ2-2
size: NA
CDR3: ASSQLAQPGELF

V: TRBV7-9
length: 12
J: TRBJ1-2
size: once
CDR3: ASSLRTGTDGYT

V: TRBV5-1
length: 13
J: TRBJ1-4
size: NA
CDR3: ASSPRTGGREKLF

V: TRBV27
length: 12
J: TRBJ2-7
size: NA
CDR3: ASSSRVLPYEQY

V: TRBV7-2
length: 12
J: TRBJ2-7
size: NA
CDR3: ASSLEPGSYEQY

V: TRBV6-5
length: 13
J: TRBJ1-4
size: once
CDR3: ASSFQGRSNEKLF

V: TRBV7-2
length: 12
J: TRBJ1-3
size: NA
CDR3: ASSLDRGGNTIY

V: TRBV24-1
length: 13
J: TRBJ2-3
size: NA
CDR3: APRQISGHTDTQY

V: TRBV6-6
length: 11
J: TRBJ2-7
size: NA
CDR3: ASSYWLASEQY

V: TRBV5-6
length: 12
J: TRBJ2-7
size: NA
CDR3: ASSLWDRAYEQY

V: TRBV14
length: 13
J: TRBJ2-7
size: NA
CDR3: ASSQLGGVSYEQY

V: TRBV12-3/TRBV12-4
length: 11
J: TRBJ2-7
size: NA
CDR3: ASSRDFSYEQY

V: TRBV6-2/TRBV6-3
length: 12
J: TRBJ2-7
size: NA
CDR3: ASSYSGRDYEQY

V: TRBV7-2
length: 12
J: TRBJ2-2
size: NA
CDR3: ASGRQTNTGELF